The TCR beta chain described here comes from a study of molecular identifiers for immune sequencing clone quantification. This clonotype was observed a few times. TCRdb ran MiXCR on the PCR reads and lists one entry per CDR3 protein. The data contain about half a million distinct CDR3 sequences, about 26% of them singletons. The V gene lost 6 bases and the J gene lost 6 bases, with 12 bases spanning the gap. This CDR3 has 12 amino acids. The sequence came from a human donor in good health. Some libraries in this study had Jurkat cell RNA spiked in. This sequence joins TRBV23-1 and TRBJ2-7; possible D gene TRBD1, 6 bases. TRBV23-1 is known as an ORF, though its function is uncertain. Sequenced material: naive CD8+ T cells from blood, with Jurkat cell RNA spiked in. The subset: FACS-sorted CD8+CD4-CCR7+CD45RA+ naive T cells. The CDR3 region has the DNA TGCGCCAGCAGAGAGCAGGGGTCCGAGCAGTACTTC. This codes for CASREQGSEQYF.